This T cell receptor beta chain is drawn from a study of blood T cell repertoires in COVID-19. Germline V CDR1 and CDR2: LGHDT, YNNKEL (reference sequence). This CDR3 has 11 amino acids. The germline V and J ends were trimmed by 6 bases and 14 bases, with 14 bases remaining between them. How the authors handled the data: Using reference gene primer amplification, nucleated cell counts were estimated. Repertoires were generated with immunoSEQ multiplex PCR, while TCRdb's copy carries only in-frame clones and drops some. That table is the source of V, J and clone size, and D and trimming were worked out from the DNA. This sample has about 200,000 clones; 75% to 90% occur once, and the top ten carry more than 4%.

The source material was PBMCs or T cells enriched from blood (not recorded which). The clonotype comes from a woman aged 25-40 years who had been exposed to COVID-19. The chain employs TRBV3-1 (or the pseudogene TRBV3-2) and TRBJ1-3; no definite D call. CDR3 region: CASRGKSELYF. The CDR3 nucleotides read TGTGCCAGCAGGGGCAAATCCGAACTATATTTT.